The 23 T cell receptor beta chains below come from one sample, sequenced in a study of cytotoxic CD8 clonotypes in ibrutinib-treated CLL. Produced via immunoSEQ multiplex PCR; TCRdb's table is partial and in-frame only. The sample contains about 74,000 clones, 80% of which appear only once. This specimen consisted of PBMCs, obtained at disease progression, from a patient treated with ibrutinib. These receptors originate from a human donor with chronic lymphocytic leukemia.

This chain uses TRBV2 with TRBJ2-3, with D hard to call. Germline CDR1 is SNHLY and CDR2 is FYNNEI. Trimming pared 7 bases from V and 4 bases from J, leaving 6 bases between. The CDR3 is 11 amino acids. The CDR3, as DNA: TGTGCCAGCACCTCTTCAGATACGCAGTATTTT. Amino acids: CASTSSDTQYF.

This clone was observed many times. The chain employs TRBV19 and TRBJ1-5; maybe TRBD1 (5 bases). The CDR3 sequence is 18 residues long. CDR1 and CDR2 from the germline V gene are LNHDA and SQIVND (reference sequence). Trimming left V 5 bases short and J 0 bases short, with 20 bases between. CDR3 protein: CASSPPGHTFYSNQPQHF. For the CDR3, the DNA is TGTGCCAGTAGTCCTCCAGGGCACACTTTCTATAGCAATCAGCCCCAGCATTTT.

This clone was recorded only once. This sequence joins TRBV4-2 and TRBJ1-6; 8 bases match TRBD1. The CDR3 contains 15 residues. Unmatched junction bases numbered 5, after V lost 4 bases and J lost 6 bases. CDR1 is LGHNA and CDR2 is YNFKEQ in the germline V gene. CDR3 amino acids: CASSPRQGPNSPLHF. The CDR3 DNA reads as TGTGCCAGCAGCCCTAGACAGGGGCCTAATTCACCCCTCCACTTT.

V and J are TRBV7-2 and TRBJ2-3, with TRBD2 matching 8 bases. Germline-derived CDR1 and CDR2 are SGHTA and FQGNSA. Losses at the gene ends were 5 bases for V and 1 base for J; bases not matched to a gene: 5. This CDR3 has 15 amino acids. CDR3 sequence (DNA): TGTGCCAGCAGCCTAAATAGCGGGGGCACAGATACGCAGTATTTT. As protein: CASSLNSGGTDTQYF.

The CDR3 reads CARGGLVETQYF. Here the CDR3 DNA reads TGTGCCAGAGGGGGCCTAGTAGAGACCCAGTACTTC. The chain recombines TRBV2 with TRBJ2-5; 7 bases fit TRBD1. V lost 9 bases, J lost 4 bases, and 5 bases stayed unmatched. CDR1 is SNHLY, CDR2 FYNNEI, per germline. The CDR3 has 12 amino acids.

The chain has TRBV30 and TRBJ1-4; D gene uncertain. With 3 bases removed from V and 0 bases from J, the gap between germline ends came to 17 bases. Germline values: CDR1 GTSNPN, CDR2 SVGIG (reference sequence). CDR3 length: 17 amino acids. The CDR3 region has the DNA TGTGCCTGGAGGAGTCCCCGGGCGGGCGCAACTAATGAAAAACTGTTTTTT. This sequence encodes CAWRSPRAGATNEKLFF. The whole variable domain, filled in from reference TRBV30 and TRBJ1-4, reads SQTIHQWPATLVQPVGSPLSLECTVEGTSNPNLYWYRQAAGRGLQLLFYSVGIGQISSEVPQNLSASRPQDRQFILSSKKLLLSDSGFYLCAWRSPRAGATNEKLFFGSGTQLSVL.

CDR3 in DNA: TGCGCCAGCAGCCAGAATTGGGACAGGTCAACCTACGAGCAGTACTTC. It specifies CASSQNWDRSTYEQYF. The V gene is TRBV4-1, the J gene TRBJ2-7; 8 bases fit TRBD1. The germline V gene has CDR1 MGHRA and CDR2 YSYEKL. The CDR3 extends over 16 amino acids. V shed 3 bases, J shed 2 bases, and the junction held 9 bases outside the gene matches.

This chain links TRBV5-1 with TRBJ1-1, with D possibly being TRBD1 (5 bases). The V gene lost 0 bases and the J gene lost 4 bases, with 16 bases spanning the gap. Germline lookup yields CDR1 SGHRS and CDR2 YFSETQ. The CDR3 totals 16 residues. The CDR3 is CASSLGPSRGSTEAFF. As DNA, the CDR3 is TGCGCCAGCAGCTTGGGCCCGTCTCGGGGGAGCACTGAAGCTTTCTTT.

The chain uses TRBV7-9 and TRBJ1-6; TRBD1 might be the D (5 bases). The V end was cut by 1 base, the J end by 9 bases, with 16 bases between. The CDR3 is 16 amino acids. The V gene's germline CDR1 is SEHNR and CDR2 FQNEAQ (reference sequence). The CDR3 DNA is TGTGCCAGCAGCTTAGATCCGGGGGTTCTACGTTCACCCCTCCACTTT. Translation: CASSLDPGVLRSPLHF.

V is TRBV6-4 and J is TRBJ1-5; tentatively, D is TRBD1 (5 bases). The CDR3 totals 13 residues. Trimming removed 6 bases at V and 1 base at J, with 7 bases between. Per the germline V gene, CDR1 is MRHNA and CDR2 is SNTAGT. CDR3 bases: TGTGCCAGCAGCAGGGAAAGCAATCAGCCCCAGCATTTT. Its protein is CASSRESNQPQHF.

The chain couples TRBV10-3 to TRBJ2-7; D might be TRBD1 (7 bases). The CDR3 has 15 residues. Looked up from germline, CDR1 is ENHRY and CDR2 is SYGVKD. V was cut by 8 bases and J by 0 bases, with 17 bases left in between. In nucleotides, the CDR3 is TGTGCCATCGCGAGACAGGGCGGGGACTCCTACGAGCAGTACTTC. This codes for CAIARQGGDSYEQYF.

Here the CDR3 DNA reads TGTGCCAGCAGCTCATGGACAGGGAGACACGAGCAGTACTTC. Its translation is CASSSWTGRHEQYF. This chain connects TRBV5-4 to TRBJ2-7; 8 bases match TRBD1. J gave up 5 bases and V 3 bases, and 7 bases lay outside the gene matches. The V gene's germline CDR1 is SGHNT and CDR2 YYREEE (reference sequence). The CDR3 runs 14 residues.

The chain links TRBV29-1 to TRBJ2-3; TRBD2 matches 8 bases. This CDR3 spans 16 amino acids. CDR1 and CDR2 from the germline V gene are SQVTM and ANQGSEA. The junction had 15 bases not matched to a gene; V was cut back by 8 bases and J by 2 bases. CDR3 amino acids: CSTRQRAGVLTDTQYF. The CDR3 DNA reads TGCAGCACCAGACAGCGAGCGGGAGTTCTCACAGATACGCAGTATTTT.

This sequence joins TRBV4-1 and TRBJ2-7; no reliable D call. The germline CDR1 and CDR2 sequences are MGHRA and YSYEKL. With 0 bases removed from V and 7 bases from J, the gap between germline ends came to 7 bases. This CDR3 is 12 amino acids long. The CDR3 sequence is CASSQELGEQYF. The DNA of the CDR3 is TGCGCCAGCAGCCAAGAGCTGGGGGAGCAGTACTTC.

The genes are TRBV7-8 and TRBJ1-1; D is undetermined. Germline CDR1 SGHVS, CDR2 FQNEAQ. The V end was cut by 6 bases, the J end by 11 bases, with 13 bases between. This CDR3 region has 11 residues. In nucleotides, the CDR3 is TGTGCCAGCAGTCCGGGTCCTAAGGCTTTCTTT. It codes for CASSPGPKAFF.

The chain has TRBV10-3 and TRBJ2-3; 7 bases map to TRBD1. V lost 5 bases to trimming and J lost 1 base; unmatched junction nucleotides: 3. Per germline, CDR1 ENHRY and CDR2 SYGVKD. This CDR3 is built from 14 residues. The CDR3 nucleotides read TGTGCCATCAGTATCGGGACAGGCACAGATACGCAGTATTTT. Translation gives CAISIGTGTDTQYF.

V usage is TRBV7-9 and J usage is TRBJ2-5; 7 bases map to TRBD1. The CDR3 is 12 amino acids. Germline V lookup: CDR1 SEHNR, CDR2 FQNEAQ (reference sequence). The ends lost 10 bases at V and 2 bases at J; junction bases unmatched: 4. CDR3 in amino acids: CATRTGQETQYF. CDR3 sequence (DNA): TGTGCCACCAGGACAGGTCAAGAGACCCAGTACTTC.

This chain links TRBV2 with TRBJ1-2; D is uncertain. Germline V gene sequence: CDR1 SNHLY, CDR2 FYNNEI. Trimming removed 7 bases at V and 4 bases at J, with 13 bases between. This CDR3 has 13 residues. The CDR3 sequence is CASTVPRVYGYTF. The CDR3 DNA is TGTGCCAGCACGGTGCCCCGGGTCTATGGCTACACCTTC.

This rearrangement joins TRBV9 to TRBJ2-3; D is possibly TRBD2 (5 bases). The V gene's germline CDR1 is SGDLS and CDR2 YYNGEE. The length of the CDR3 is 15 residues. V lost 3 bases to trimming and J lost 4 bases, with 15 bases between them. The CDR3 DNA sequence: TGTGCCAGCAGCGCGGCGGGTTCGGTCTCAGATACGCAGTATTTT. It encodes CASSAAGSVSDTQYF.

The V gene is TRBV7-9, the J gene TRBJ2-1; D remains unclear. CDR3 length: 14 residues. The V gene lost 5 bases and the J gene lost 4 bases, with 12 bases spanning the gap. Germline CDR1 is SEHNR and CDR2 is FQNEAQ (reference sequence). CDR3 sequence (DNA): TGTGCCAGCAGCGGCGCGAGTGTGTACAATGAGCAGTTCTTC. It is translated as CASSGASVYNEQFF.

This chain connects TRBV6-1 to TRBJ2-4, with D perhaps matching TRBD1 (6 bases). Per germline, CDR1 MNHNS and CDR2 SASEGT. The CDR3 loop spans 13 amino acids. Trimming cost V 7 bases and J 6 bases, with 13 bases left between them. The CDR3 loop is CASNTGLGNIQYF. In nucleotides, the CDR3 is TGTGCCAGCAACACAGGGCTCGGAAACATTCAGTACTTC.

The J gene is TRBJ1-3, the V gene TRBV29-1; TRBD1 might be the D (5 bases). V was clipped by 5 bases and J by 8 bases, with 16 bases between them. Per the germline V gene, CDR1 is SQVTM and CDR2 is ANQGSEA. The CDR3 loop spans 13 amino acids. DNA for the CDR3: TGCAGCGTTCTTACCGACCGGGGCCACACCATATATTTT. This encodes CSVLTDRGHTIYF. Full variable domain (rest looked up from reference TRBV29-1 and TRBJ1-3): SAVISQKPSRDICQRGTSLTIQCQVDSQVTMMFWYRQQPGQSLTLIATANQGSEATYESGFVIDKFPISRPNLTFSTLTVSNMSPEDSSIYLCSVLTDRGHTIYFGEGSWLTVV.

This chain connects TRBV5-6 to TRBJ2-3; 9 positions agree with TRBD2. The CDR3 is made up of 16 amino acids. V shed 4 bases, J shed 6 bases, and the junction held 12 bases outside the gene matches. Looked up from germline, CDR1 is SGHDT and CDR2 is YYEEEE. CDR3 DNA sequence: TGTGCCAGCAGCCGAGGGACTAGCCCCCTTTGGGATACGCAGTATTTT. It translates to CASSRGTSPLWDTQYF.